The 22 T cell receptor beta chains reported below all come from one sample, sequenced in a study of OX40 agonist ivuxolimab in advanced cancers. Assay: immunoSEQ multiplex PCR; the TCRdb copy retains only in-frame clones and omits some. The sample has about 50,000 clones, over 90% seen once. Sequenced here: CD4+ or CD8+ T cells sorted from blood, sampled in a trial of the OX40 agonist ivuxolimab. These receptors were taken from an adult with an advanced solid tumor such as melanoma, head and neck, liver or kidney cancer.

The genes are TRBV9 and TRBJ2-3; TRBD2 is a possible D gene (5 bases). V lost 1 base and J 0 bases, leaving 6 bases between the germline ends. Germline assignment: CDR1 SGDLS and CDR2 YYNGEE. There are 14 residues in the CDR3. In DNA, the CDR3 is TGTGCCAGCAGCGTAAGCGGAAGCACAGATACGCAGTATTTT. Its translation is CASSVSGSTDTQYF.

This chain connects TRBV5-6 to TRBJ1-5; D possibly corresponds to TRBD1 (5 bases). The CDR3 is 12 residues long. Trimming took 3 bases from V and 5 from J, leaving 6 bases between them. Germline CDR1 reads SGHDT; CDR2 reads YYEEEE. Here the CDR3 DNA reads TGTGCCAGCAGCTCCAGGGATCAGCCCCAGCATTTT. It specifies CASSSRDQPQHF.

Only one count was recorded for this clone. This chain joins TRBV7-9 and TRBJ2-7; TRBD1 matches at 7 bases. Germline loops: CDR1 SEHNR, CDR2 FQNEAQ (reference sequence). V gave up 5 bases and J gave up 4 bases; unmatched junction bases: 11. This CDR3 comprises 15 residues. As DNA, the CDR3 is TGTGCCAGCAGCCAGACAGGGTCTAGGTTATACGAGCAGTACTTC. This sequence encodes CASSQTGSRLYEQYF. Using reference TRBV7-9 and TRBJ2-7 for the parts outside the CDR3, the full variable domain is DTGVSQNPRHKITKRGQNVTFRCDPISEHNRLYWYRQTLGQGPEFLTYFQNEAQLEKSRLLSDRFSAERPKGSFSTLEIQRTEQGDSAMYLCASSQTGSRLYEQYFGPGTRLTVT.

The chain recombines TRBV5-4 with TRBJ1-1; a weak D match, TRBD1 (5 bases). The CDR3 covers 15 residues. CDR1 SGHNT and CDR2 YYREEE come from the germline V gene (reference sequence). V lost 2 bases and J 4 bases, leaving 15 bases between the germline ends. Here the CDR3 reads CASSFRTFLGTEAFF. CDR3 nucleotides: TGTGCCAGCAGCTTCAGGACATTCCTGGGCACTGAAGCTTTCTTT. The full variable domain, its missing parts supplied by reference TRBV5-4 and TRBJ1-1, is ETGVTQSPTHLIKTRGQQVTLRCSSQSGHNTVSWYQQALGQGPQFIFQYYREEENGRGNFPPRFSGLQFPNYSSELNVNALELDDSALYLCASSFRTFLGTEAFFGQGTRLTVV.

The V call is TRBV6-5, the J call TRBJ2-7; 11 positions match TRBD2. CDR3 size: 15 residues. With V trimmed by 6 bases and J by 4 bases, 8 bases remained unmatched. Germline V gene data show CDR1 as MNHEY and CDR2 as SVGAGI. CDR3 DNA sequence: TGTGCCAGCAGCCGTACTAGCGGGAGCATGTACGAGCAGTACTTC. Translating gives CASSRTSGSMYEQYF.

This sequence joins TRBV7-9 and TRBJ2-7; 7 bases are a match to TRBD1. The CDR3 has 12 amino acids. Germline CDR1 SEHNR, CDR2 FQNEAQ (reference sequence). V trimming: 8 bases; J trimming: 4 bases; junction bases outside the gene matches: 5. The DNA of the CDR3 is TGTGCCAGCGAGGGGACAGCATACGAGCAGTACTTC. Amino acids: CASEGTAYEQYF.

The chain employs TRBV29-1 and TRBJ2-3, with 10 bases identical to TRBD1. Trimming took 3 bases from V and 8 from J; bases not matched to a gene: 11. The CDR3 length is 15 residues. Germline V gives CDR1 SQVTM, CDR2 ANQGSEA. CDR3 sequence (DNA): TGCAGCGTTGAGTTACCGGGACAGGGGAGTGGTACGCAGTATTTT. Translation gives CSVELPGQGSGTQYF.

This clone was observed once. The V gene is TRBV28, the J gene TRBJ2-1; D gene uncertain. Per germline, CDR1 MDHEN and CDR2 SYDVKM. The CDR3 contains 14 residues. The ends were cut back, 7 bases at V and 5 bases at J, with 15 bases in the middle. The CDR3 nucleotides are TGTGCCAGCAACCTGGTAGCAGTAAACAATGAGCAGTTCTTC. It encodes CASNLVAVNNEQFF. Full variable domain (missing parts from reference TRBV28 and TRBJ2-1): DVKVTQSSRYLVKRTGEKVFLECVQDMDHENMFWYRQDPGLGLRLIYFSYDVKMKEKGDIPEGYSVSREKKERFSLILESASTNQTSMYLCASNLVAVNNEQFFGPGTRLTVL.

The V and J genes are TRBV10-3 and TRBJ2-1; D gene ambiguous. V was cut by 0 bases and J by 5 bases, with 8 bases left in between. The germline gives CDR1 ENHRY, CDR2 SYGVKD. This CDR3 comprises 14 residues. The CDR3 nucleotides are TGTGCCATCAGTGAGTCGAATGATGACAATGAGCAGTTCTTC. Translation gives CAISESNDDNEQFF.

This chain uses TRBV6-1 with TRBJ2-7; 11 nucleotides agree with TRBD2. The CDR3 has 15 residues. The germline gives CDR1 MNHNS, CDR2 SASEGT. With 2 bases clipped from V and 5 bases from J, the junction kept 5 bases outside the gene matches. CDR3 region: CASSETVAGGHEQYF. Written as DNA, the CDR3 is TGTGCCAGCAGTGAAACCGTAGCGGGAGGGCACGAGCAGTACTTC.

Written as DNA, the CDR3 is TGTGCCAGCAGCTTCGGGACAGCGAACACTGAAGCTTTCTTT. Translation gives CASSFGTANTEAFF. The chain recombines TRBV7-2 with TRBJ1-1; 7 positions match TRBD1. From germline, CDR1 is SGHTA and CDR2 FQGNSA. V lost 3 bases and J lost 1; bases outside the gene matches: 2. This CDR3 has 14 amino acids.

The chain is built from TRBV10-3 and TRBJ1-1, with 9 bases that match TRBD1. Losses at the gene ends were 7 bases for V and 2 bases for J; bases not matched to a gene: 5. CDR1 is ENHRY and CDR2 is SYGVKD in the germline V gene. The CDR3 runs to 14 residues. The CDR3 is CAIKWDRDNTEAFF. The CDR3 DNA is TGTGCCATCAAGTGGGACAGGGATAACACTGAAGCTTTCTTT.

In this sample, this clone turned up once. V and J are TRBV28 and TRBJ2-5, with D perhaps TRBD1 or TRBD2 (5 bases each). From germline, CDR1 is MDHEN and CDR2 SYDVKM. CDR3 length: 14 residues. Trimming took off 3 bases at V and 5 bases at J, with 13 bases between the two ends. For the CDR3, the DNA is TGTGCCAGCAGTTTTCTAAGGGGCGGGGAGACCCAGTACTTC. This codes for CASSFLRGGETQYF.

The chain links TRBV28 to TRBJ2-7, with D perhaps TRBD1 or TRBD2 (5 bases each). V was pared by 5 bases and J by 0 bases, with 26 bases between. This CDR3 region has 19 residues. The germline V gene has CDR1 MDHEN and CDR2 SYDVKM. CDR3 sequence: CASSPDDGTNTLSSYEQYF. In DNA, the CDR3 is TGTGCCAGCAGTCCCGATGACGGGACGAACACCCTCAGCTCCTACGAGCAGTACTTC.

For the CDR3, the DNA is TGTGCCAGCTCACCAGACGAGGGGAACAGGGCTGGTCGGGAGTACTTC. It translates to CASSPDEGNRAGREYF. The chain employs TRBV18 and TRBJ2-7, with a weak D call TRBD1 (6 bases). This CDR3 spans 16 amino acids. V lost 2 bases to trimming and J lost 11 bases, with 25 bases between them. CDR1 KGHSH and CDR2 LQKENI come from the germline V gene.

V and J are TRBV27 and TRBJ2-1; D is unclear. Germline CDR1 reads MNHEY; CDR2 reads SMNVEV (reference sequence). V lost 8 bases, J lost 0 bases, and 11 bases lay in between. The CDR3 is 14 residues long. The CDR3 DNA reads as TGTGCCAGCGGCTTTTTTAGCTCCTACAATGAGCAGTTCTTC. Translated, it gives CASGFFSSYNEQFF.

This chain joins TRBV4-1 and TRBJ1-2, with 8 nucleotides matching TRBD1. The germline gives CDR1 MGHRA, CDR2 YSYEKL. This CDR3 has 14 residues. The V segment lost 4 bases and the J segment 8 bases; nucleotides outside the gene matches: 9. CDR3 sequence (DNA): TGCGCCAGCAGCCCCGGACAGGGACAAGGGGGCTACACCTTC. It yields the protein CASSPGQGQGGYTF.

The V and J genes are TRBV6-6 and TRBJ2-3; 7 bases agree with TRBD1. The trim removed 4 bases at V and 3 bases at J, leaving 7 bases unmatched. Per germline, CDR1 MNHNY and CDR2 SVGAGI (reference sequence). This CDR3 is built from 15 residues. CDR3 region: CASSWDSRGTDTQYF. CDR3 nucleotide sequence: TGTGCCAGCAGTTGGGACAGTCGAGGGACAGATACGCAGTATTTT.

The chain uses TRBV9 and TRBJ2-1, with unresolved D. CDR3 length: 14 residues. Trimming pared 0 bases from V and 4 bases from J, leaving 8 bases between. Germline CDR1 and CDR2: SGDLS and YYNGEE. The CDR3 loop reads CASSVDLQYNEQFF. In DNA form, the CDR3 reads TGTGCCAGCAGCGTAGATTTACAGTACAATGAGCAGTTCTTC.

CDR3 amino acids: CASSINRGNEQYF. DNA of the CDR3: TGTGCCAGTAGTATTAATAGGGGAAACGAGCAGTACTTC. The chain recombines TRBV19 with TRBJ2-7; D is perhaps TRBD1 (5 bases). Germline V lookup: CDR1 LNHDA, CDR2 SQIVND (reference sequence). The CDR3 runs 13 residues. With 3 bases removed from V and 5 bases from J, the gap between germline ends came to 11 bases.

The CDR3 spells CASSSAGGVTEAFF. CDR3 DNA sequence: TGTGCCAGTAGTTCGGCGGGGGGCGTCACTGAAGCTTTCTTT. This sequence joins TRBV19 and TRBJ1-1; tentative D call: TRBD1 (6 bases). The CDR3 sequence is 14 residues long. Germline V gives CDR1 LNHDA, CDR2 SQIVND (reference sequence). The V end was cut by 5 bases, the J end by 4 bases, with 14 bases between. Using reference TRBV19 and TRBJ1-1 for the parts outside the CDR3, the full variable domain is DGGITQSPKYLFRKEGQNVTLSCEQNLNHDAMYWYRQDPGQGLRLIYYSQIVNDFQKGDIAEGYSVSREKKESFPLTVTSAQKNPTAFYLCASSSAGGVTEAFFGQGTRLTVV.

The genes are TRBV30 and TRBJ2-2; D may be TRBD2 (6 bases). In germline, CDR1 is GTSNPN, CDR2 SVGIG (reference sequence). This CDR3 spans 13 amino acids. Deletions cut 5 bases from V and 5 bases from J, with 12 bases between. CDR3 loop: CAWQTSTTGELFF. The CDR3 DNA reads TGTGCCTGGCAAACTAGCACGACCGGGGAGCTGTTTTTT.